The sequence of this T cell receptor (beta chain) was determined in a study of blood T cells in healthy people across ages (dated by TCRdb to the mid-2010s). A note on the overall study: Template switching captured roughly one uniquely barcoded TCR beta cDNA molecule per two T cells in model experiments. Donors of different ages were randomly distributed across sequencing lanes to avoid experimental bias. Donors were grouped into four age groups: young (average 16 years), middle-aged (less than 40), aged (around 60) and long-lived (around 80). Two additional independent replicas of 1 million unique cDNA reads from the same blood draw were analyzed for two donors (one aged 18 to 30 and one aged 80 or older). Using deep sequencing normalized with unique cDNA molecular identifiers, the study measured how TCR beta repertoire diversity changes with age. On the study overall, not on this receptor specifically: Because donor CMV infection status was unknown, age-related changes in expanded clonotypes were potentially confounded. Compared with the aged group, the long-lived group had more naive CD4+ T cells, fewer expanded clones and increased TCR diversity, a pattern suggesting age selection. As age increased, observed TCR beta diversity per million T cells dropped in a roughly linear way, and a significant reduction was already evident by age 40. There was a strong correlation between observed TCR beta diversity and the percentage of naive T cells measured by flow cytometry. Because profiling used bulk unsorted PBMCs, naive and antigen-experienced compartments could not be compared conclusively. Estimates of total diversity based on one million sequenced T cells were regarded as lower bounds and as underestimates.

This clonotype appeared a few times. Its antigen specificity is not known. Base qualities are missing; no much larger clone stands one base away. The library came from 5' RACE. The listed sequencing device is Illumina HiSeq 2500. A second 7 to 11 cycle PCR used a sample-barcoded 5' primer and a J-beta primer mix. A unique molecular identifier was introduced onto each TCR beta cDNA molecule by a template-switch 5' adaptor carrying 12 random nucleotides. At least 2.5 million CDR3-containing paired-end reads were obtained from each sample. The Mint cDNA synthesis kit, primed by a TRBC-specific oligonucleotide, was used to synthesize first-strand cDNA from all RNA. Following uracil-DNA glycosylase treatment, a first 18-cycle PCR with universal primers M1SS and BC2_uni_R was performed on all cDNA. From the authors' description of their analysis: Normalization of each sample was performed by random selection of 1 million high-quality reads, each carrying a distinct molecular identifier. Reads sharing molecular identifiers were discarded rather than binned into consensus sequences. MiTCR, with a Q25 quality threshold and the strictest error-elimination algorithm, was used for CDR3 identification, clonotype clustering and error correction. A nonparametric unseen species model with Euler transformation was used to estimate a lower bound on total TCR beta diversity. The public reads were quality trimmed at Q25 with fastp and then assembled into clones with MiXCR by TCRdb, keeping productive beta chains. Entries that share a CDR3 protein sequence are merged under the most common genes and DNA. Clone size and V and J calls follow TCRdb, not the original study. The sample table contains under 2 million distinct CDR3 sequences; only one count was recorded for about 32% of them. The ten largest clones take up about 11% of the sample.

Donors were roughly 40 systemically healthy Caucasian individuals from Russia aged roughly 6 to 95 years. About 9.8 milliliters of peripheral blood were drawn from each donor into EDTA-treated Vacutainer tubes. PBMCs were isolated by Ficoll-Paque density-gradient centrifugation, with at least 6 million obtained per sample. Total RNA was extracted from PBMCs with Trizol reagent, with at least 6 micrograms obtained per sample. The percentages of naive CD45RAhigh/CD27high T cells were determined by flow cytometry on a PBMC aliquot from every donor. The material sequenced was blood. The source of this sequence is a woman aged 25 to 39 in good health.

The CDR3 protein sequence reads: CASSEVGSGGARGYTF. The bases read TGTGCCAGCAGTGAAGTAGGGTCCGGGGGAGCGAGAGGCTACACCTTC. Recombination connected TRBV25-1 to TRBJ1-2; the D gene is possibly TRBD1, with 5 bases matching. Trimming costs V 2 bases and J 8 bases, and their ends lie 21 bases apart. Measured from the cysteine to the phenylalanine, the CDR3 is 16 residues long. Just CDR3 DNA is preserved here, 48 bases in frame from base 1. As encoded in the germline V gene, CDR1 is MGHDK while CDR2 is SYGVNS.